The sequence of this T cell receptor beta chain was determined in a study of T cell changes during pregnancy in multiple sclerosis (dated by TCRdb to the late 2010s). Concerning the study at large: In women with multiple sclerosis, the researchers looked at how the T cell repertoire shifted as pregnancy progressed.

Inclusive of the bounding cysteine and phenylalanine, the CDR3 is 15 residues long. The only DNA kept is the CDR3, 45 bases in frame from the first base. V and J lose 3 bases and 5 bases, and a span of 17 bases separates them. The germline V gene yields SGHDT for CDR1 and YYEEEE for CDR2. On this clone itself: Its antigen is still unknown. No clone much larger than this one lies a single base away; base qualities are absent.

To prepare the library, the immunoSEQ multiplex PCR assay was applied. TCRdb provides this immuneACCESS table in a form limited to in-frame rearrangements. Some clones are lacking; in checked studies, under half of them reflect an unresolved V gene, and why the rest are absent is not known. In this sample the table shows 60,000 or so clones, over 85% of which occur a single time. The top ten clonotypes cover roughly 0.35% of the sample. The material was CD4+ T cells from peripheral blood mononuclear cells, obtained before pregnancy. The sequence was collected from a female donor with multiple sclerosis, enrolled in a pregnancy study. The chain uses TRBV5-6 and TRBJ1-1; TRBD1 is possibly the D segment (6 matching bases). The DNA sequence reads TGTGCCAGCAGCTGGAGGGGGGGGCTCGGTACTGAAGCTTTCTTT. It encodes CASSWRGGLGTEAFF.